These 29 T cell receptor beta chains share one sample of origin, sequenced in a study of beta chain features in type 1 diabetes. The investigators reverse transcribed all of the isolated RNA, so they sequenced expressed TCRB transcripts. Some clones are missing from TCRdb's copy, which holds only in-frame ones; the method was immunoSEQ multiplex PCR. The profile shows 130,000 to 150,000 clones, about 44% of them singletons. The sequenced sample consisted of Tregs from blood. The source of these receptors is a man aged 18 to 30 in good health.

This chain uses TRBV7-8 with TRBJ1-1, with a possible D match to TRBD1 (5 bases). Germline CDR1 SGHVS, CDR2 FQNEAQ. The CDR3 runs to 15 residues. The ends were cut back, 1 base at V and 2 bases at J, with 11 bases in the middle. The chain's CDR3 is CASSLVGVFNTEAFF. CDR3 bases: TGTGCCAGCAGCTTAGTAGGGGTCTTCAACACTGAAGCTTTCTTT. The full variable domain, its missing parts supplied by reference TRBV7-8 and TRBJ1-1, is GAGVSQSPRYKVAKRGQDVALRCDPISGHVSLFWYQQALGQGPEFLTYFQNEAQLDKSGLPSDRFFAERPEGSVSTLKIQRTQQEDSAVYLCASSLVGVFNTEAFFGQGTRLTVV.

The chain combines TRBV4-3 with TRBJ2-7; TRBD1 matches at 7 bases. The CDR3 is 16 amino acids. The ends lost 2 bases at V and 3 bases at J; junction bases unmatched: 10. Germline V lookup: CDR1 LGHNA, CDR2 YSLEER. The CDR3 sequence: CASSQQLGGHYYEQYF. The CDR3 DNA reads as TGCGCCAGCAGCCAACAATTAGGGGGCCACTACTACGAGCAGTACTTC.

This clone was seen more than once but under ten times. The chain links TRBV7-9 to TRBJ2-1; TRBD1 matches at 7 bases. This CDR3 contains 16 residues. Germline lookup yields CDR1 SEHNR and CDR2 FQNEAQ (reference sequence). V dropped 6 bases and J dropped 7; count of bases not matched to a gene: 15. The CDR3 bases are TGTGCCAGCAGGCCCCCCTATCAGGGGGTGATGAATGAGCAGTTCTTC. Its protein product is CASRPPYQGVMNEQFF.

V usage is TRBV6-1 and J usage is TRBJ2-5; D gene uncertain. The better agreement between TRBJ2-7 and the DNA end casts doubt on the J call. This CDR3 comprises 17 residues. Germline assignment: CDR1 MNHNS and CDR2 SASEGT. In DNA form, the CDR3 reads TGTGCCAGCAGTGCACCGTCCCCGGAGACCGTGCCCTACGAGCAGTACTTC. This sequence encodes CASSAPSPETVPYEQYF.

The chain is built from TRBV27 and TRBJ1-5; TRBD1 aligns across 10 bases. The CDR3 is made up of 14 amino acids. CDR1 and CDR2 from the germline V gene are MNHEY and SMNVEV (reference sequence). Trimming cost V 6 bases and J 4 bases; bases outside gene matches: 3. CDR3 in amino acids: CASSRDRGNQPQHF. In DNA form, the CDR3 reads TGTGCCAGCAGCCGGGACAGGGGTAATCAGCCCCAGCATTTT.

As for this clone: A read error may produce the germline difference seen at one junction end. The V call is TRBV5-6, the J call TRBJ2-7; D is uncertain. This CDR3 spans 13 amino acids. Germline CDR1 reads SGHDT; CDR2 reads YYEEEE. CDR3 protein: CASSLYLRPEISF. The CDR3, as DNA: TGTGCCAGCAGCTTGTATTTGCGGCCCGAAATCTCCTTC.

The chain is built from TRBV6-6 and TRBJ2-7; D is perhaps TRBD2 (7 bases). V lost 6 bases, J lost 4 bases, and 19 bases lay in between. Germline V CDR1 and CDR2: MNHNY, SVGAGI (reference sequence). This CDR3 region has 15 residues. As DNA, the CDR3 is TGTGCCAGCAGGCTCGCTGGGGGGGCCCAATACGAGCAGTACTTC. It codes for CASRLAGGAQYEQYF.

This clone has only a few counts. This rearrangement joins TRBV5-1 to TRBJ2-3; TRBD2 matches 9 bases. Trimming cost V 5 bases and J 2 bases; bases outside gene matches: 6. Per germline, CDR1 SGHRS and CDR2 YFSETQ. The CDR3 contains 15 residues. CDR3 in DNA: TGCGCCAGCAGAAGGACTAGCGCCGACACAGATACGCAGTATTTT. Translated, it gives CASRRTSADTDTQYF.

This chain uses TRBV28 with TRBJ2-7; 10 nucleotides agree with TRBD1. CDR3 length equals 15 residues. Germline CDR1 is MDHEN and CDR2 is SYDVKM. V shed 3 bases and J 1 base; nucleotides not matched to a gene: 3. CDR3 loop: CASSFRTGGSYEQYF. The CDR3 nucleotides read TGTGCCAGCAGTTTTAGGACAGGGGGGTCCTACGAGCAGTACTTC.

The gene calls are TRBV30 and TRBJ2-7; perhaps TRBD1 as D (6 bases). The CDR3 runs 11 residues. V shed 2 bases and J shed 7 bases, with 9 bases lying between them. Germline-derived CDR1 and CDR2 are GTSNPN and SVGIG (reference sequence). In nucleotides, the CDR3 is TGTGCCTGGAGTCTAGGGGGTGAGCAGTACTTC. It is translated as CAWSLGGEQYF.

The chain carries TRBV7-8 and TRBJ2-3, with 10 positions matching TRBD1. V lost 5 bases and J lost 3; bases outside the gene matches: 8. The germline V gene encodes CDR1 SGHVS and CDR2 FQNEAQ. The CDR3 is made up of 16 amino acids. The CDR3 spells CASSPIRDRGTDTQYF. The CDR3 bases are TGTGCCAGCAGCCCCATCAGGGACAGGGGAACAGATACGCAGTATTTT.

This clone was seen more than once but under ten times. The chain recombines TRBV7-9 with TRBJ2-1; tentative D call: TRBD2 (6 bases). Germline CDR1 SEHNR, CDR2 FQNEAQ (reference sequence). Trimming removed 1 base from V and 10 bases from J, with 11 bases in between. CDR3 size: 13 residues. CDR3 region: CASSLEWGGEQFF. The CDR3, as DNA: TGTGCCAGCAGCTTAGAGTGGGGAGGCGAGCAGTTCTTC.

This clone was counted between two and nine times. The V gene is TRBV2, the J gene TRBJ2-2, with TRBD2 identical over 11 bases. The CDR3 totals 15 residues. Germline V gives CDR1 SNHLY, CDR2 FYNNEI. V trimming: 5 bases; J trimming: 6 bases; junction bases outside the gene matches: 5. CDR3 nucleotide sequence: TGTGCCAGCAGTTCTCTAGCGGGAGGAGCCGGGGAGCTGTTTTTT. It translates to CASSSLAGGAGELFF.

The chain combines TRBV10-3 with TRBJ2-2; TRBD1 is a possible D gene (5 bases). The CDR3 runs 14 residues. Trimming took off 6 bases at V and 4 bases at J, with 12 bases between the two ends. The germline gives CDR1 ENHRY, CDR2 SYGVKD. The CDR3 nucleotides read TGTGCCATCAGGCCTTCGACAGCCACCGGGGAGCTGTTTTTT. Amino acid sequence: CAIRPSTATGELFF.

The chain links TRBV11-2 to TRBJ2-5, with 7 bases identical to TRBD2. Trimming at V came to 1 base and at J to 0 bases, leaving 8 bases not matched to a gene. CDR3 length equals 17 residues. Germline values: CDR1 SGHAT, CDR2 FQNNGV. DNA of the CDR3: TGTGCCAGCAGCTTAGGTTGGGCTAGCGGCTACCAAGAGACCCAGTACTTC. Translation: CASSLGWASGYQETQYF.

The J gene is TRBJ2-7, the V gene TRBV7-3; maybe TRBD1 (5 bases). Between the trimmed V and J ends, which lost 2 bases and 2 bases, there was a span of 7 bases. The CDR3 is made up of 13 amino acids. The germline V gene has CDR1 SGHTA and CDR2 FQGTGA. CDR3 loop: CASSLGRAYEQYF. The CDR3 region has the DNA TGTGCCAGCAGCTTAGGCAGGGCCTACGAGCAGTACTTC.

The rearrangement uses TRBV29-1 and TRBJ1-1, with D possibly matching TRBD1 (6 bases). This CDR3 is 13 amino acids long. Germline CDR1 reads SQVTM; CDR2 reads ANQGSEA. Between the trimmed V and J ends, which lost 7 bases and 3 bases, there was a span of 15 bases. CDR3 in amino acids: CSAALGGHTEAFF. The CDR3 DNA reads TGCAGCGCCGCCTTGGGGGGGCACACTGAAGCTTTCTTT.

CDR3 region: CASSPSGGGPDTQYF. The CDR3 DNA sequence: TGTGCCAGCAGCCCGTCGGGCGGGGGTCCGGATACGCAGTATTTT. The V gene is TRBV7-2, the J gene TRBJ2-3; 7 bases are shared with TRBD2. The V segment lost 5 bases and the J segment 6 bases; nucleotides outside the gene matches: 11. CDR3 length equals 15 residues. The germline V gene encodes CDR1 SGHTA and CDR2 FQGNSA.

With regard to this clone: Different DNA sequences within this sample yield the same CDR3. This rearrangement joins TRBV4-3 to TRBJ2-3, with 7 nucleotides matching TRBD1. CDR3 length: 14 residues. The germline V gene has CDR1 LGHNA and CDR2 YSLEER. Trimming took 0 bases from V and 5 from J; bases not matched to a gene: 2. This CDR3 reads CASSQERGLDTQYF. In DNA, the CDR3 is TGCGCCAGCAGCCAAGAAAGGGGGCTAGATACGCAGTATTTT.

V usage is TRBV4-2 and J usage is TRBJ1-1; TRBD1 might be the D (5 bases). The germline V and J ends were trimmed by 3 bases and 1 base, with 15 bases remaining between them. Germline V lookup: CDR1 LGHNA, CDR2 YNFKEQ. This CDR3 comprises 16 residues. CDR3 DNA: TGTGCCAGCAGCCACCCCGGACAACTCGGGAACACTGAAGCTTTCTTT. Translation: CASSHPGQLGNTEAFF.

This clone was picked up a small number of times. V and J are TRBV19 and TRBJ1-1; tentative D call: TRBD1 (5 bases). Germline V gives CDR1 LNHDA, CDR2 SQIVND (reference sequence). The CDR3 has 14 residues. V lost 10 bases and J 0 bases, leaving 15 bases between the germline ends. Here the CDR3 DNA reads TGTGCCACCCGCATCGGACATCTGAACACTGAAGCTTTCTTT. Translating it yields CATRIGHLNTEAFF.

This clone turned up a few times. The chain has TRBV4-1 and TRBJ2-1, with D possibly matching TRBD2 (6 bases). Deletions cut 6 bases from V and 2 bases from J, with 14 bases between. The V gene's germline CDR1 is MGHRA and CDR2 YSYEKL. There are 15 residues in the CDR3. CDR3 sequence reads: CASSLAETTYNEQFF. The CDR3 region has the DNA TGCGCCAGCAGTTTAGCGGAAACCACCTACAATGAGCAGTTCTTC.

V usage is TRBV6-5 and J usage is TRBJ2-4; 12 bases fit TRBD2. This CDR3 has 14 residues. Germline loops: CDR1 MNHEY, CDR2 SVGAGI. With V trimmed by 6 bases and J by 7 bases, 4 bases remained unmatched. The CDR3 DNA reads as TGTGCCAGCAGGGTACTAGCGGGAGGCAACATTCAGTACTTC. This codes for CASRVLAGGNIQYF.

The V gene is TRBV18, the J gene TRBJ1-4; D is possibly TRBD1 (6 bases). This CDR3 region has 15 residues. Germline lookup yields CDR1 KGHSH and CDR2 LQKENI. V was cut by 6 bases and J by 5 bases, with 16 bases left in between. CDR3 sequence (DNA): TGTGCCAGCTCCTTCCGGGCGCAGGGGAATGAAAAACTGTTTTTT. Its translation: CASSFRAQGNEKLFF.

This clone occurred a few times. This chain connects TRBV21-1 to TRBJ1-1; TRBD1 was called by the table and not checked on the DNA. TRBV21-1 represents a pseudogene. This CDR3 is 19 amino acids long. The CDR3 reads CASSKASIAKGQENTEAFF. CDR3 in DNA: TGTGCCAGCAGCAAAGCTAGTATCGCCAAGGGGCAGGAGAACACTGAAGCTTTCTTT.

V is TRBV7-9 and J is TRBJ2-1, with D possibly being TRBD1 (6 bases). Germline V gene data show CDR1 as SEHNR and CDR2 as FQNEAQ (reference sequence). The CDR3 has 15 amino acids. The germline V and J ends were trimmed by 5 bases and 6 bases, with 17 bases remaining between them. In DNA, the CDR3 is TGTGCCAGCAGCCCCCGGGGCAGGGGCCGCAATGAGCAGTTCTTC. It is translated as CASSPRGRGRNEQFF. Using reference TRBV7-9 and TRBJ2-1 for the parts outside the CDR3, the full variable domain is DTGVSQNPRHKITKRGQNVTFRCDPISEHNRLYWYRQTLGQGPEFLTYFQNEAQLEKSRLLSDRFSAERPKGSFSTLEIQRTEQGDSAMYLCASSPRGRGRNEQFFGPGTRLTVL.

This chain joins TRBV29-1 and TRBJ1-1; D remains unclear. Germline V gives CDR1 SQVTM, CDR2 ANQGSEA. The V end lost 4 bases, the J end lost 0 bases, and 3 bases lay between the germline ends. This CDR3 comprises 11 residues. The CDR3 here is CSVGLNTEAFF. The CDR3 nucleotides are TGCAGCGTTGGGCTGAACACTGAAGCTTTCTTT. Using reference TRBV29-1 and TRBJ1-1 for the parts outside the CDR3, the full variable domain is SAVISQKPSRDICQRGTSLTIQCQVDSQVTMMFWYRQQPGQSLTLIATANQGSEATYESGFVIDKFPISRPNLTFSTLTVSNMSPEDSSIYLCSVGLNTEAFFGQGTRLTVV.

Only a few counts were recorded for this clone. The rearrangement joins TRBV7-2 to TRBJ1-5, with a possible D match to TRBD1 (5 bases). With 2 bases removed from V and 4 bases from J, the gap between germline ends came to 6 bases. The CDR3 is made up of 13 amino acids. The germline V gene encodes CDR1 SGHTA and CDR2 FQGNSA. The CDR3 loop is CASSLRGNQPQHF. DNA for the CDR3: TGTGCCAGCAGCTTACGGGGGAATCAGCCCCAGCATTTT.

The J gene is TRBJ2-1, the V gene TRBV7-3; 12 bases are a match to TRBD2. V lost 4 bases and J lost 9; bases outside the gene matches: 10. The germline CDR1 and CDR2 sequences are SGHTA and FQGTGA. The CDR3 covers 16 residues. The CDR3 loop is CASSSATSGRGVEQFF. As DNA, the CDR3 is TGTGCCAGCAGCTCCGCGACTAGCGGGAGAGGTGTTGAGCAGTTCTTC.